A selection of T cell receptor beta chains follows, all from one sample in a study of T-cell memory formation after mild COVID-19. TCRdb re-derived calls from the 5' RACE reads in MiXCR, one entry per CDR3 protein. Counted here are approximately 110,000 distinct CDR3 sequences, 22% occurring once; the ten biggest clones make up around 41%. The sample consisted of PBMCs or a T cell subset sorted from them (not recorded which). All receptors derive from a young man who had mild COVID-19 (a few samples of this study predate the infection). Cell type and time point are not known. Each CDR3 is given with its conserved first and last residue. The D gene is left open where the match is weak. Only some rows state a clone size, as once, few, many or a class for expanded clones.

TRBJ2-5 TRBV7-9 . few CASSLRIGGAKETQYF TGTGCCAGCAGCTTAAGGATTGGGGGGGCAAAGGAGACCCAGTACTTC
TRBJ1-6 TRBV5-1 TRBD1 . CASSLLYRDRVGTYNSPLHF TGCGCCAGCAGCCTGCTGTACCGGGACAGGGTCGGGACCTATAATTCACCCCTCCACTTT
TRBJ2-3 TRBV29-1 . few CSVEGHRDSTDTQYF TGCAGCGTTGAAGGCCACCGGGACAGCACAGATACGCAGTATTTT
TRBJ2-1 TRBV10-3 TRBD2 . CAISESSGLAYNEQFF TGTGCCATCAGTGAGTCATCGGGACTAGCGTATAATGAGCAGTTCTTC
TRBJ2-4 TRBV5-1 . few CASSFWGSDIQYF TGCGCCAGCAGCTTTTGGGGTTCGGACATTCAGTACTTC
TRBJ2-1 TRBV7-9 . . CASSLAENEQFF TGTGCCAGCAGCTTAGCGGAGAATGAGCAGTTCTTC
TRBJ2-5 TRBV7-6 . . CASSLAGGPKTQYF TGTGCCAGCAGCTTAGCGGGGGGACCGAAGACCCAGTACTTC
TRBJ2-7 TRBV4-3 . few CASSQDGGSYEQYF TGCGCCAGCAGCCAAGATGGCGGGTCCTACGAGCAGTACTTC
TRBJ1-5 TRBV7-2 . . CASSLVVASNQPQHF TGTGCCAGCAGCTTAGTGGTCGCGAGCAATCAGCCCCAGCATTTT
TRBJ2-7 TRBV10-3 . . CAIEAGKTLIGEQYF TGTGCCATTGAAGCGGGCAAAACTCTAATTGGCGAGCAGTACTTC
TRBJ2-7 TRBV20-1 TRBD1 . CSAAAWTGGYEQYF TGCAGTGCCGCAGCTTGGACAGGGGGGTACGAGCAGTACTTC
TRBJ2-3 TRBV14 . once CASSLLLGGGALSDTQYF TGTGCCAGCAGCCTTCTCTTGGGAGGCGGGGCGCTCAGCGATACGCAGTATTTT
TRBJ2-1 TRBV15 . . CATSRVGGTYNEQFF TGTGCCACCAGCAGGGTAGGAGGAACCTACAATGAGCAGTTCTTC
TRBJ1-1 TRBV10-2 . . CASREGRLNTEAFF TGCGCCAGCAGGGAGGGACGGCTGAACACTGAAGCTTTCTTT
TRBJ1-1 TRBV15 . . CATSRTTRGRRDTEAFF TGTGCCACCAGCAGAACGACTCGTGGGAGGAGGGACACTGAAGCTTTCTTT
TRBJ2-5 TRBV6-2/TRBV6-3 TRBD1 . CASTPRGPGIRETQYF TGTGCCAGCACCCCCAGGGGGCCAGGTATCAGGGAGACCCAGTACTTC
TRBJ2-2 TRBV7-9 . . CASSLYSPDTGELFF TGTGCCAGCAGCTTATACAGTCCGGACACCGGGGAGCTGTTTTTT